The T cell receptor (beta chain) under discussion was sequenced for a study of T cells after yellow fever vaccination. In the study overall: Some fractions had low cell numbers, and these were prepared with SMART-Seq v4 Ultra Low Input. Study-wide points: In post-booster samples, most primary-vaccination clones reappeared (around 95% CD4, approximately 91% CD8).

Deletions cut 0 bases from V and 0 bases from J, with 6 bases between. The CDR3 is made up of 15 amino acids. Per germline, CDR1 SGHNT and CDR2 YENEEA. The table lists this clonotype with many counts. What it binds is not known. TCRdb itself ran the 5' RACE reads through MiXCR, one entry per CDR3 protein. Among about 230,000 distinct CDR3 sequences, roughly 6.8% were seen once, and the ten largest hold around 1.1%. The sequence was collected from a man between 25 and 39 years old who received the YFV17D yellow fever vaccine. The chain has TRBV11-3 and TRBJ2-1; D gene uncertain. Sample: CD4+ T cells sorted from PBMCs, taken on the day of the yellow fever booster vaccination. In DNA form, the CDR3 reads TGTGCCAGCAGCTTAGAAGCTAGCTCCTACAATGAGCAGTTCTTC. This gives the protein CASSLEASSYNEQFF.